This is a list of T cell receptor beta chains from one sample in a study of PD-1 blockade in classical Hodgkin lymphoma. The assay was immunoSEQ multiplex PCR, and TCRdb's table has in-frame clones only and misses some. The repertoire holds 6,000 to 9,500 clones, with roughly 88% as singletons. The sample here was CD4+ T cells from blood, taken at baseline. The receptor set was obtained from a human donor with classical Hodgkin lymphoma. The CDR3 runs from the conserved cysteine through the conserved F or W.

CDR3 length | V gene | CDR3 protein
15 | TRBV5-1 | CASSLGNSGTGELFF
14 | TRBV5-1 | CASSYGDSTGELFF
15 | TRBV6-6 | CASRITTGPTYEQYF
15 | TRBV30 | CAWRLPDWAKNIQYF
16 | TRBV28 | CASRPTSGGSYNEQFF
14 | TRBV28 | CASSSGLSYNEQFF
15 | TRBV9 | CASSDRGSGANVLTF
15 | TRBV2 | CASDTVAVAKNIQYF
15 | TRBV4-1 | CASSQDRWGGQPQHF
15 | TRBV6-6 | CASSYRGQDEETQYF
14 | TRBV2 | CASSPLAGIQPQHF
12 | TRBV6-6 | CASSYSRGEAFF
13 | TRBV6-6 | CASKDVAGTEAFF
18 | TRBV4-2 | CASSQIFTGGGSNEKLFF
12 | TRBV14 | CASSQGHTEAFF
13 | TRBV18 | CASSGRGKSGYTF
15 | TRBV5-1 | CATSPQGGANYGYTF
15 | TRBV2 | CASPSPGQGNLEQFF
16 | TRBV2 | CASSDRGPYSNQPQHF
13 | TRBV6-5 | CASSLSGQLAGTF
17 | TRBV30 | CAWSSPTSGGWGQGQYF
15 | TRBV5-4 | CASSVRGLDSDTQYF
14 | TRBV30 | CAWSLYEGQDTQYF
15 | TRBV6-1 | CASTWTSGILDTQYF
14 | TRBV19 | CASSDRGSVQPQHF
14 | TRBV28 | CASSLWVGGYEQYF
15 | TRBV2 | CASSDSRSGIGGYTF
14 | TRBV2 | CASSLQGRGVSYTF
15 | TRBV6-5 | CASSPGHRLNTEAFF
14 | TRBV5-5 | CASSSRQNQETQYF
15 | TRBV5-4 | CASSYGGTGSQPQHF
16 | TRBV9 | CASSGQSGRIQETQYF
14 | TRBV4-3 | CASSQARHLYGYTF
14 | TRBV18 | CASSPEGQGTPLHF
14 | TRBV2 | CASSVEGAHSEQYF
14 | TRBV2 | CASTSPGVSVSYTF
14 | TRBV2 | CASTGELNTGELFF
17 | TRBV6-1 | CASSEAHNAANTGELFF
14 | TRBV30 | CAWSVNRGTGELFF
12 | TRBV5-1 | CASSEVQETQYF
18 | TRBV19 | CASSPGQGVQTFYNEQFF
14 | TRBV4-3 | CASSQAGTGVGYTF
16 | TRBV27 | CASSMMTRAGEETQYF
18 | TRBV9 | CASSVTLAGWGDQETQYF
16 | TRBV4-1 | CASSQVGSGGYNEQFF
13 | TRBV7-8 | CASGAGGPNEQYF
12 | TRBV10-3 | CAISARQETQYF
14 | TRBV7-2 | CASSPTGAGETQYF
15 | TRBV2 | CASSLRPGVSYEQYF
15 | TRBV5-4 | CASSGGGRYQETQYF
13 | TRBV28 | CASSLGQFPEAFF
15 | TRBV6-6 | CASSSILGTGGEQYF
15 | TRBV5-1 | CASRGASGSGDTQYF
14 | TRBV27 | CASSILTGSYEQYF
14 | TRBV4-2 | CASSQAGLIIEAFF